This T cell receptor beta chain originates from a study of T cell responses to AZD1222 COVID-19 vaccine. Only in-frame clones appear in the TCRdb table, and some are missing; sequencing was by immunoSEQ multiplex PCR. The sample carries some 150,000 clones, more than 75% recorded once. The CDR3 has 15 amino acids. Per the germline V gene, CDR1 is MNHEY and CDR2 is SVGAGI. Germline trimming cut 5 bases from V and 4 bases from J; bases unmatched to any gene: 10. The chain carries TRBV6-5 and TRBJ1-2; 7 bases agree with TRBD1. This receptor was taken from an adult in good health. Sequenced here: peripheral blood, sampled on day 0 of AZD1222 vaccination. As DNA, the CDR3 is TGTGCCAGCAGTACCGGGACAGCAAATTTCTATGGCTACACCTTC. Translated, it gives CASSTGTANFYGYTF.